Below, one T cell receptor (beta chain) is given with its context. This entry comes from a study of control samples from healthy donors and cancer patients. Trimming removed 4 bases from V and 6 bases from J; junction bases left unmatched: 7. The CDR3 has 14 residues. The germline CDR1 and CDR2 sequences are SGHAT and FQNNGV. Method: immunoSEQ multiplex PCR; TCRdb's copy keeps in-frame clones and lacks some. The sample lists some 120,000 clones, about 95% occurring once. The receptor was derived from a man aged 30 to 39 in good health. The chain uses TRBV11-2 and TRBJ2-7, with TRBD1 matching over 9 bases. The sample consisted of blood. The CDR3 region is CASSYRTGETEQYF. The CDR3 coding sequence is TGTGCCAGCAGCTACAGGACAGGGGAGACCGAGCAGTACTTC.